Presented here are 30 T cell receptor beta chains from one specimen sequenced in a study of OX40 agonist ivuxolimab in advanced cancers. The data were produced by immunoSEQ multiplex PCR, yet TCRdb's version contains in-frame clones alone and is incomplete. The sample includes some 49,000 clones, 75% to 90% of them seen just once. This specimen consisted of CD4+ or CD8+ T cells sorted from blood, obtained in a trial of the OX40 agonist ivuxolimab. The source is an adult with an advanced solid tumor such as melanoma, head and neck, liver or kidney cancer.

This chain links TRBV11-2 with TRBJ2-3, with D unclear. V was clipped by 6 bases and J by 6 bases, with 7 bases between them. In germline, CDR1 is SGHAT, CDR2 FQNNGV. This CDR3 is 11 amino acids long. This chain's CDR3 is CASSSEDTQYF. The CDR3, as DNA: TGTGCCAGCAGTTCTGAGGATACGCAGTATTTT.

The genes are TRBV6-1 and TRBJ2-2; 11 nucleotides agree with TRBD2. The germline V gene encodes CDR1 MNHNS and CDR2 SASEGT. The J segment lost 6 bases and the V segment lost 4 bases, leaving 4 bases of the junction unmatched. CDR3 length: 15 residues. The CDR3 sequence is CASSVAGGPPGELFF. The CDR3 region has the DNA TGTGCCAGCAGTGTAGCGGGAGGGCCGCCCGGGGAGCTGTTTTTT.

The rearrangement links TRBV7-9 to TRBJ2-1; D may be TRBD1 (6 bases). Germline V gene data show CDR1 as SEHNR and CDR2 as FQNEAQ (reference sequence). CDR3 length equals 15 residues. The ends were cut back, 4 bases at V and 6 bases at J, with 16 bases in the middle. The DNA of the CDR3 is TGTGCCAGCAGCTCTCACAGGGTAGGGGGCAATGAGCAGTTCTTC. Translated: CASSSHRVGGNEQFF. Filled out from reference TRBV7-9 and TRBJ2-1, the complete variable domain reads DTGVSQNPRHKITKRGQNVTFRCDPISEHNRLYWYRQTLGQGPEFLTYFQNEAQLEKSRLLSDRFSAERPKGSFSTLEIQRTEQGDSAMYLCASSSHRVGGNEQFFGPGTRLTVL.

The chain joins TRBV5-5 to TRBJ2-7; TRBD1 might be the D (5 bases). The ends were cut back, 0 bases at V and 2 bases at J, with 6 bases in the middle. CDR3 length equals 13 residues. CDR1 is SGHKS, CDR2 YYEKEE, per germline (reference sequence). For the CDR3, the DNA is TGTGCCAGCAGCTTGGCAGGGACCTACGAGCAGTACTTC. This codes for CASSLAGTYEQYF.

This rearrangement joins TRBV5-6 to TRBJ2-3; 10 bases map to TRBD1. From germline, CDR1 is SGHDT and CDR2 YYEEEE. The CDR3 sequence is 16 residues long. The V gene end was trimmed by 2 bases and the J gene end by 4 bases; junction bases not matched to a gene: 7. This CDR3 reads CASSFRGGTGADTQYF. The DNA of the CDR3 is TGTGCCAGCAGCTTCCGAGGGGGGACAGGGGCAGATACGCAGTATTTT.

The chain recombines TRBV5-8 with TRBJ2-7; the D is unclear. Trimming took off 3 bases at V and 3 bases at J, with 10 bases between the two ends. This CDR3 has 13 residues. Germline CDR1 is SGHTS and CDR2 is YDEGEE. CDR3 amino acids: CASSSGGYYEQYF. The CDR3 DNA sequence: TGTGCCAGCAGCTCGGGCGGTTACTACGAGCAGTACTTC.

The chain recombines TRBV19 with TRBJ2-3, with a weak D call TRBD1 (6 bases). The CDR3 length is 11 residues. The V gene's germline CDR1 is LNHDA and CDR2 SQIVND (reference sequence). Trimming removed 8 bases from V and 6 bases from J, with 9 bases in between. The DNA for the CDR3 is TGTGCCAGTTTTCAGGGGGATACGCAGTATTTT. Amino acids: CASFQGDTQYF.

The chain recombines TRBV7-6 with TRBJ1-2, with TRBD1 identical over 9 bases. The CDR3 totals 18 residues. Germline V gives CDR1 SGHVS, CDR2 FNYEAQ. Trimming took 1 base from V and 3 from J; bases not matched to a gene: 12. CDR3 in DNA: TGTGCCAGCAGCTTAGTTATGGACAGGGGAAATATGGACTATGGCTACACCTTC. Protein product: CASSLVMDRGNMDYGYTF.

The chain carries TRBV29-1 and TRBJ2-2; D is undetermined. This CDR3 is 11 amino acids long. Germline lookup yields CDR1 SQVTM and CDR2 ANQGSEA. V dropped 8 bases and J dropped 6 bases, with 10 bases sitting between them. CDR3 nucleotides: TGCAGCACAAGACATGCCGGGGAGCTGTTTTTT. It translates to CSTRHAGELFF.

This clone was picked up one time. This chain connects TRBV6-1 to TRBJ2-7; 11 nucleotides agree with TRBD1. This CDR3 has 15 amino acids. Germline V gene sequence: CDR1 MNHNS, CDR2 SASEGT. The V segment lost 1 base and the J segment 3 bases; nucleotides outside the gene matches: 2. This chain's CDR3 is CASSEEGTGGYEQYF. In nucleotides, the CDR3 is TGTGCCAGCAGTGAAGAGGGGACAGGGGGCTACGAGCAGTACTTC.

The rearrangement uses TRBV5-1 and TRBJ2-1; 7 nucleotides agree with TRBD2. In germline, CDR1 is SGHRS, CDR2 YFSETQ. With V trimmed by 4 bases and J by 6 bases, 4 bases remained unmatched. The CDR3 consists of 13 residues. The CDR3 loop reads CASSGGLGNEQFF. The CDR3 coding sequence is TGCGCCAGCAGCGGAGGACTAGGCAATGAGCAGTTCTTC.

The chain combines TRBV28 with TRBJ2-3; D gene uncertain. There are 13 residues in the CDR3. From germline, CDR1 is MDHEN and CDR2 SYDVKM. V gave up 4 bases and J gave up 8 bases, with 13 bases separating them. DNA of the CDR3: TGTGCCAGCAGTTCACCTCACAGTGGTACGCAGTATTTT. Translated, it gives CASSSPHSGTQYF.

J is TRBJ1-2 and V is TRBV18; D may be TRBD1 (5 bases). The CDR3 consists of 15 residues. V shed 5 bases and J shed 0 bases, with 13 bases lying between them. The germline gives CDR1 KGHSH, CDR2 LQKENI. The CDR3 nucleotides read TGTGCCAGCTCATCGGACCAGGGAGCTAACTATGGCTACACCTTC. This encodes CASSSDQGANYGYTF.

The genes are TRBV28 and TRBJ2-3, with D hard to call. V lost 4 bases and J lost 8, with 16 bases in between. Germline V gives CDR1 MDHEN, CDR2 SYDVKM. This CDR3 region has 14 residues. The chain's CDR3 is CASSSGPLMSTQYF. CDR3 nucleotides: TGTGCCAGCAGTTCAGGTCCCCTTATGAGTACGCAGTATTTT.

This chain links TRBV12-5 with TRBJ2-7; D remains unclear. V lost 1 base and J lost 2, with 6 bases in between. The CDR3 has 13 amino acids. Looked up from germline, CDR1 is LGHNT and CDR2 is FRNRAP. CDR3 nucleotides: TGTGCTAGTGGTTTGGGCAGCACCTACGAGCAGTACTTC. It encodes CASGLGSTYEQYF.

This clone showed up just once. This chain joins TRBV21-1 and TRBJ2-3. TRBV21-1 is noted as a pseudogene. The CDR3 consists of 11 residues. The DNA of the CDR3 is TGTGCCCGCCATCACACAGATACGCAGTATTTT. Its translation is CARHHTDTQYF.

The chain links TRBV6-1 to TRBJ2-7; 7 bases are a match to TRBD1. The CDR3 has 14 amino acids. After removal of 5 bases from V and 1 base from J, the junction contained 5 bases not matched to a gene. Germline lookup yields CDR1 MNHNS and CDR2 SASEGT. The CDR3 DNA reads as TGTGCCAGCAGTTGGACAGGTCCATCCTACGAGCAGTACTTC. This translates into CASSWTGPSYEQYF.

V is TRBV29-1 and J is TRBJ1-1, with TRBD1 as a possible D gene (5 bases). Germline assignment: CDR1 SQVTM and CDR2 ANQGSEA. The CDR3 totals 14 residues. Between the trimmed V and J ends, which lost 6 bases and 0 bases, there was a span of 14 bases. This chain's CDR3 is CSVHQGNMNTEAFF. The CDR3 DNA reads as TGCAGCGTACACCAGGGAAACATGAACACTGAAGCTTTCTTT.

The rearrangement uses TRBV28 and TRBJ1-4; possible D gene TRBD1, 5 bases. With 4 bases removed from V and 7 bases from J, the gap between germline ends came to 13 bases. Looked up from germline, CDR1 is MDHEN and CDR2 is SYDVKM. The CDR3 extends over 14 amino acids. The CDR3 is CASSSTAGVEKLFF. The CDR3 DNA follows: TGTGCCAGCAGTTCGACTGCGGGGGTTGAAAAACTGTTTTTT.

V usage is TRBV4-1 and J usage is TRBJ2-2, with unresolved D. Germline V gene data show CDR1 as MGHRA and CDR2 as YSYEKL. The CDR3 is made up of 13 amino acids. V dropped 4 bases and J dropped 3 bases, with 6 bases sitting between them. As DNA, the CDR3 is TGCGCCAGCAGCCGCTCGGACACCGGGGAGCTGTTTTTT. This sequence encodes CASSRSDTGELFF.

This chain uses TRBV6-5 with TRBJ1-2; the D gene is possibly TRBD1 (5 bases). The V gene lost 0 bases and the J gene lost 7 bases, with 6 bases spanning the gap. Looked up from germline, CDR1 is MNHEY and CDR2 is SVGAGI. This CDR3 has 12 residues. The chain's CDR3 is CASSYSGGGYTF. The CDR3 DNA follows: TGTGCCAGCAGTTACTCGGGGGGTGGCTACACCTTC.

The chain joins TRBV30 to TRBJ2-2; D not certain. CDR1 and CDR2 (germline): GTSNPN, SVGIG (reference sequence). The CDR3 extends over 17 amino acids. Trimming removed 2 bases from V and 6 bases from J, with 22 bases in between. CDR3 region: CAWSPRPNRPNPGELFF. For the CDR3, the DNA is TGTGCCTGGAGTCCCCGCCCCAATCGGCCAAACCCCGGGGAGCTGTTTTTT.

The chain employs TRBV6-6 and TRBJ1-1; D might be TRBD1 (5 bases). The CDR3 contains 12 residues. CDR1 is MNHNY, CDR2 SVGAGI, per germline (reference sequence). V shed 6 bases and J shed 2 bases, with 7 bases lying between them. The CDR3 region is CASSRANTEAFF. Here the CDR3 DNA reads TGTGCCAGCAGCAGGGCCAACACTGAAGCTTTCTTT.

This chain uses TRBV18 with TRBJ2-1; D is unresolved. Germline loops: CDR1 KGHSH, CDR2 LQKENI. The length of the CDR3 is 11 residues. V was pared by 6 bases and J by 9 bases, with 9 bases between. The CDR3, as DNA: TGTGCCAGCTCGCAAATGGGTGAGCAGTTCTTC. This codes for CASSQMGEQFF.

The chain uses TRBV7-3 and TRBJ2-5; D could derive from TRBD1 or TRBD2 (6 bases each). The V and J ends lost 2 bases and 2 bases respectively, with 15 bases between them. The length of the CDR3 is 16 residues. The germline CDR1 and CDR2 sequences are SGHTA and FQGTGA. The CDR3 region is CASSLVSRGGQETQYF. DNA of the CDR3: TGTGCCAGCAGCTTAGTGAGCCGAGGGGGGCAAGAGACCCAGTACTTC.

This clone was detected a few times. The chain combines TRBV14 with TRBJ2-3; D is unclear. The ends were cut back, 3 bases at V and 2 bases at J, with 15 bases in the middle. The CDR3 contains 16 residues. CDR1 is SGHDN and CDR2 is FVKESK in the germline V gene. CDR3: CASSQGLGPLTDTQYF. DNA of the CDR3: TGTGCCAGCAGCCAGGGGTTGGGCCCTCTCACAGATACGCAGTATTTT.

The V call is TRBV30, the J call TRBJ1-1, with a weak D call TRBD1 (6 bases). CDR3 length: 14 amino acids. V lost 2 bases to trimming and J lost 1 base, with 11 bases between them. The germline CDR1 and CDR2 sequences are GTSNPN and SVGIG (reference sequence). Written as DNA, the CDR3 is TGTGCCTGGAGTTTCGGCAGGGGGAACACTGAAGCTTTCTTT. Translated, it gives CAWSFGRGNTEAFF.

This sequence joins TRBV30 and TRBJ2-7; TRBD1 matches at 8 bases. The germline V gene has CDR1 GTSNPN and CDR2 SVGIG (reference sequence). Germline trimming cut 5 bases from V and 6 bases from J; bases unmatched to any gene: 6. The CDR3 totals 12 residues. The CDR3 sequence: CAWDRGISEQYF. CDR3 DNA sequence: TGTGCCTGGGACAGGGGAATAAGCGAGCAGTACTTC.

The V call is TRBV5-6, the J call TRBJ1-2; 9 bases are shared with TRBD1. The germline V gene has CDR1 SGHDT and CDR2 YYEEEE. With V trimmed by 4 bases and J by 7 bases, 8 bases remained unmatched. The CDR3 spans 14 residues. CDR3 nucleotide sequence: TGTGCCAGCAGCCCGGACCCGGGACAGGGTGGCTACACCTTC. Its protein product is CASSPDPGQGGYTF.

The chain combines TRBV27 with TRBJ2-2; 7 bases match TRBD2. The V and J ends lost 7 bases and 6 bases, in that order; junction bases with no gene match: 20. The CDR3 has 18 amino acids. In germline, CDR1 is MNHEY, CDR2 SMNVEV (reference sequence). The CDR3 DNA follows: TGTGCCAGCACCCGAAGGGAGGGGAAGGGCCCCCTCGCCGGGGAGCTGTTTTTT. It yields the protein CASTRREGKGPLAGELFF.